This T cell receptor (beta chain) was sequenced for a study of vaccination effects on CD4 cells after COVID-19. Produced via immunoSEQ multiplex PCR; TCRdb's table is partial and in-frame only. The top ten hold 15% of the sample, which has 30,000 or so clones, around 70% seen once. Culture proceeded for 10 days, and CD4+ T cells were then isolated. Participants each got two BNT162b2 or mRNA-1273 vaccine doses. In the case of this clone: The antigen remains undetermined.

This CDR3 region has 15 residues. Germline loops: CDR1 GTSNPN, CDR2 SVGIG (reference sequence). V was trimmed by 2 bases and J by 0 bases, leaving 13 bases between them. The starting material was CD4+ T cells from PBMCs cultured without peptide, obtained after COVID-19 vaccination. V and J are TRBV30 and TRBJ1-2; D perhaps matches TRBD1 (6 bases). This receptor was obtained from a human donor who received a COVID-19 vaccine. The CDR3 loop reads CAWSSHQGTNYGYTF. Written as DNA, the CDR3 is TGTGCCTGGAGTTCACACCAGGGGACTAACTATGGCTACACCTTC.